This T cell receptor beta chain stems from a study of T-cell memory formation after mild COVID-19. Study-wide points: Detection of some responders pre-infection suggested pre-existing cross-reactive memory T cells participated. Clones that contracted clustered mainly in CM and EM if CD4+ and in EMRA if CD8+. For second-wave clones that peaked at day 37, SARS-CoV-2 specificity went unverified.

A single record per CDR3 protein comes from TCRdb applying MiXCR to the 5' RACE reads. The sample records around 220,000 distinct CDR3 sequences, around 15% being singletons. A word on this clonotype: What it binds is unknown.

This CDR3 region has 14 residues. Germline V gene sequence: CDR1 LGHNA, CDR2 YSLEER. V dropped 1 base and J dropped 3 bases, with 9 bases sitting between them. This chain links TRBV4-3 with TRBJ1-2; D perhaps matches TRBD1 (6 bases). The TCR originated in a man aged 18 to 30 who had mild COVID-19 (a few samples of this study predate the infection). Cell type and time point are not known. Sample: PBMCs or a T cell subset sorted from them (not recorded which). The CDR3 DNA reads TGCGCCAGCAGCCAAGCGAAGGGGGACTATGGCTACACCTTC. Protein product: CASSQAKGDYGYTF.